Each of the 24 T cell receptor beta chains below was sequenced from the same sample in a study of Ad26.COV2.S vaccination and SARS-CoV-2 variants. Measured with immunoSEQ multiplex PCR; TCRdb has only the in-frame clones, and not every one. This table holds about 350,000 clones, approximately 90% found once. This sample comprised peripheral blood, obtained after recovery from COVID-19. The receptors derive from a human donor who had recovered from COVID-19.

CDR3 sequence reads: CASSPRTSGAYEQYF. The CDR3, as DNA: TGTGCCAGCAGCCCAAGGACTAGCGGGGCCTACGAGCAGTACTTC. The gene calls are TRBV9 and TRBJ2-7; TRBD2 matches 12 bases. Unmatched junction bases numbered 4, after V lost 4 bases and J lost 2 bases. CDR1 and CDR2 from the germline V gene are SGDLS and YYNGEE. The CDR3 is 15 residues long. The variable domain in full, completed from reference TRBV9 and TRBJ2-7, reads DSGVTQTPKHLITATGQRVTLRCSPRSGDLSVYWYQQSLDQGLQFLIQYYNGEERAKGNILERFSAQQFPDLHSELNLSSLELGDSALYFCASSPRTSGAYEQYFGPGTRLTVT.

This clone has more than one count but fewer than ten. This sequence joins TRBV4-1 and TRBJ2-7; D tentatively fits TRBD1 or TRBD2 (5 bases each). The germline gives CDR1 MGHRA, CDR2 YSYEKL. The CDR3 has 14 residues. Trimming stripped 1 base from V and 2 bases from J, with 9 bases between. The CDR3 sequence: CASSQGGVAYEQYF. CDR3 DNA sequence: TGCGCCAGCAGCCAAGGAGGGGTGGCCTACGAGCAGTACTTC.

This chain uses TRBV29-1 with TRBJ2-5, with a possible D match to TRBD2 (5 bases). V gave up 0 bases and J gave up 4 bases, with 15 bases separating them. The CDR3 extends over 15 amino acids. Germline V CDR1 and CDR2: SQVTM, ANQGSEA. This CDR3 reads CSVEDYWVGGETQYF. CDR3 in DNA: TGCAGCGTTGAAGATTATTGGGTTGGAGGAGAGACCCAGTACTTC.

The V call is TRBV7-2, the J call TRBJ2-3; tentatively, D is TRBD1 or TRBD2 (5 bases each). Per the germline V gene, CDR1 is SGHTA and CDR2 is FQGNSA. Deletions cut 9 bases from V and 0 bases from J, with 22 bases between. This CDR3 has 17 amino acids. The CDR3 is CASSNPGTHTSTDTQYF. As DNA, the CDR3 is TGTGCCAGTTCGAACCCAGGGACCCATACCAGCACAGATACGCAGTATTTT.

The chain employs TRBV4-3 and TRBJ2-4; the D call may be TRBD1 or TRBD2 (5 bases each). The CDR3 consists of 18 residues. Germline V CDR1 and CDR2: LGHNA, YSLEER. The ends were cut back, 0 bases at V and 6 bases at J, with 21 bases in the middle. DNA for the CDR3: TGCGCCAGCAGCCAAGAGGTAGAGGGCCCTATGAGGGGAAACATTCAGTACTTC. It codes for CASSQEVEGPMRGNIQYF.

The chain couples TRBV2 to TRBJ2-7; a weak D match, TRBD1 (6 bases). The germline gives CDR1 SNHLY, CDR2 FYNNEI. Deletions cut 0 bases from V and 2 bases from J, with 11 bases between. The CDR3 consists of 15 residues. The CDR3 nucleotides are TGTGCCAGCAGTGAAGCGGTCAGGGGAACCTACGAGCAGTACTTC. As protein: CASSEAVRGTYEQYF. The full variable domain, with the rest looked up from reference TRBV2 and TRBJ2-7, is EPEVTQTPSHQVTQMGQEVILRCVPISNHLYFYWYRQILGQKVEFLVSFYNNEISEKSEIFDDQFSVERPDGSNFTLKIRSTKLEDSAMYFCASSEAVRGTYEQYFGPGTRLTVT.

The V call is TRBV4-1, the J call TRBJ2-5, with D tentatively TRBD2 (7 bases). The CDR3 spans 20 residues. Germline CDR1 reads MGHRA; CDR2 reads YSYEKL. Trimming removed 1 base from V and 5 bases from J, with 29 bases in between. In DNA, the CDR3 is TGCGCCAGCAGCCAAGGGATTTTGGGGCGGGGGCCCAGACTGGCGGAGACCCAGTACTTC. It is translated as CASSQGILGRGPRLAETQYF.

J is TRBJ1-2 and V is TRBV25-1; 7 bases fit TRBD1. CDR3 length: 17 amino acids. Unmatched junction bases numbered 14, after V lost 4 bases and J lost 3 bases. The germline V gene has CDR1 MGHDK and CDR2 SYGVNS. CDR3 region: CASSVKMPGGKDYGYTF. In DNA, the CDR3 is TGTGCCAGCAGTGTTAAAATGCCAGGGGGAAAGGACTATGGCTACACCTTC.

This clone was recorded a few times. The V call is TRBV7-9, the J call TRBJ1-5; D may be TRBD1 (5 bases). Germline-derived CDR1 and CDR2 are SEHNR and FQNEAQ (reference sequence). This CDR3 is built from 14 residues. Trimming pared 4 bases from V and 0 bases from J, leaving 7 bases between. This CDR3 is CASSSQGSNQPQHF. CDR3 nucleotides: TGTGCCAGCAGCTCCCAGGGTAGCAATCAGCCCCAGCATTTT.

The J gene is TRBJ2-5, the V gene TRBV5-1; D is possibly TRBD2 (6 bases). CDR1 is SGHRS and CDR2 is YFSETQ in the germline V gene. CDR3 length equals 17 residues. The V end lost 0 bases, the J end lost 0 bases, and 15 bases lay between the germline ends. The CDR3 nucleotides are TGCGCCAGCAGCTTGGAAAGGTTGGCGGGACACCAAGAGACCCAGTACTTC. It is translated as CASSLERLAGHQETQYF. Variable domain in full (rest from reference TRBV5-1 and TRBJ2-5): KAGVTQTPRYLIKTRGQQVTLSCSPISGHRSVSWYQQTPGQGLQFLFEYFSETQRNKGNFPGRFSGRQFSNSRSEMNVSTLELGDSALYLCASSLERLAGHQETQYFGPGTRLLVL.

The CDR3 protein is CAGASGNNNEQFF. The DNA for the CDR3 is TGTGCCGGAGCTAGCGGGAACAACAATGAGCAGTTCTTC. This sequence joins TRBV7-2 and TRBJ2-1, with TRBD2 matching 9 bases. The germline V gene encodes CDR1 SGHTA and CDR2 FQGNSA. This CDR3 comprises 13 residues. V shed 11 bases, J shed 5 bases, and the junction held 7 bases outside the gene matches.

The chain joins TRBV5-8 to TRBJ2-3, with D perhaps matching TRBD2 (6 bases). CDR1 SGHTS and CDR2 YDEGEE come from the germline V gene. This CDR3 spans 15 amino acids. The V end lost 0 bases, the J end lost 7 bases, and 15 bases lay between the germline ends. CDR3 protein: CASSLAEGWRNTQYF. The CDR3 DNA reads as TGTGCCAGCAGCTTGGCGGAGGGTTGGCGCAATACGCAGTATTTT.

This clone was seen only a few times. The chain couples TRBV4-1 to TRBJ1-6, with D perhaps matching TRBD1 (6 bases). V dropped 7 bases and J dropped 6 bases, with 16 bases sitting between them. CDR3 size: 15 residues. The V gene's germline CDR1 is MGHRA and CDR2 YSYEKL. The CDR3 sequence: CASTQPTGLNSPLHF. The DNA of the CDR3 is TGCGCCAGCACCCAGCCTACAGGGCTTAATTCACCCCTCCACTTT.

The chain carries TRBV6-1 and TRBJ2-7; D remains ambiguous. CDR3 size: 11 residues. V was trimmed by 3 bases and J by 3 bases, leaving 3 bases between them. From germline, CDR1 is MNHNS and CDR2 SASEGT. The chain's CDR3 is CASSEYYEQYF. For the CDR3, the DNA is TGTGCCAGCAGTGAGTACTACGAGCAGTACTTC.

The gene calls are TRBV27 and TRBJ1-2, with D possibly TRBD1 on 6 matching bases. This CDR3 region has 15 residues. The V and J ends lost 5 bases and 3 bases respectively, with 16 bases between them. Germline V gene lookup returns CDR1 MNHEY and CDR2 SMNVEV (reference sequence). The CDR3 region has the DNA TGTGCCAGCAGTGGGAGCCAGGGGACCTACTATGGCTACACCTTC. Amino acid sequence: CASSGSQGTYYGYTF.

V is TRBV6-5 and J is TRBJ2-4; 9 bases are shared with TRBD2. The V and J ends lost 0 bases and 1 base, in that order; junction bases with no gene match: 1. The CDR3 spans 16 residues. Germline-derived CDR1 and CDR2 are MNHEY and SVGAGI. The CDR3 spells CASSYSAGGAKNIQYF. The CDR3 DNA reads TGTGCCAGCAGTTACTCTGCGGGGGGGGCCAAAAACATTCAGTACTTC.

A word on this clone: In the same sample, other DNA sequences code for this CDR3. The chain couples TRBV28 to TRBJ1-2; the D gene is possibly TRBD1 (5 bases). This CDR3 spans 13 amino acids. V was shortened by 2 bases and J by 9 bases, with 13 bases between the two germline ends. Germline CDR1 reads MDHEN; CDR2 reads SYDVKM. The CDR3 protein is CASSLGGGLRYTF. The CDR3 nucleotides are TGTGCCAGCAGTTTAGGGGGGGGTCTGCGCTACACCTTC.

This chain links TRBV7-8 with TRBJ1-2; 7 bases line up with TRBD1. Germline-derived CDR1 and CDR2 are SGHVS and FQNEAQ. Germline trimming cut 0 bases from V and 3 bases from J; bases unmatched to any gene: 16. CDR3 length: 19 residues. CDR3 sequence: CASSLARQGPIPPHYGYTF. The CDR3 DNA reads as TGTGCCAGCAGCTTAGCCAGACAGGGACCAATCCCACCCCACTATGGCTACACCTTC.

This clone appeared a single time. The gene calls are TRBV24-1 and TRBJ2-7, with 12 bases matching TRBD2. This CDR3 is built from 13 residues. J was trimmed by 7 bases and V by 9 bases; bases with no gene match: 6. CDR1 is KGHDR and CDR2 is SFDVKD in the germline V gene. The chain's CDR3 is CATPGLAGWEQYF. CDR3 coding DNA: TGTGCCACCCCGGGACTAGCGGGTTGGGAGCAGTACTTC.

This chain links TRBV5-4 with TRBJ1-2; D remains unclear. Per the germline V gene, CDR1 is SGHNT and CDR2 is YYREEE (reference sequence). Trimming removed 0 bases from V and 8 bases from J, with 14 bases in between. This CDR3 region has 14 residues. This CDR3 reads CASSLGSASEGYTF. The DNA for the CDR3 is TGTGCCAGCAGCTTGGGGTCGGCCTCAGAAGGCTACACCTTC.

DNA for the CDR3: TGTGCCAGTAGGATATTTGTCCCTCCTCGGGGCTACACCTTC. Translated: CASRIFVPPRGYTF. This chain joins TRBV19 and TRBJ1-2; D is unclear. The CDR3 contains 14 residues. Germline CDR1 LNHDA, CDR2 SQIVND (reference sequence). V gave up 6 bases and J gave up 8 bases, with 19 bases separating them. The full variable domain, with the rest looked up from reference TRBV19 and TRBJ1-2, is DGGITQSPKYLFRKEGQNVTLSCEQNLNHDAMYWYRQDPGQGLRLIYYSQIVNDFQKGDIAEGYSVSREKKESFPLTVTSAQKNPTAFYLCASRIFVPPRGYTFGSGTRLTVV.

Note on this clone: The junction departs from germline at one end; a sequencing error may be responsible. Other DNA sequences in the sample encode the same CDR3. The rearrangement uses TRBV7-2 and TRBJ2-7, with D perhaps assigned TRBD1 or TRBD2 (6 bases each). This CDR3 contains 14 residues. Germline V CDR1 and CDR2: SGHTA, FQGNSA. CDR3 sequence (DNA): TGTGCCAGCAGCTTAGCGGGGGGCTCCCACGAGCAGTACTTC. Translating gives CASSLAGGSHEQYF.

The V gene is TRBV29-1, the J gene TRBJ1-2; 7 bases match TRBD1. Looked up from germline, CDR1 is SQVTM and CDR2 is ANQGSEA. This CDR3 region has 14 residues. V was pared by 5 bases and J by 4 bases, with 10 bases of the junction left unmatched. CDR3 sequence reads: CSVWVTGATYGYTF. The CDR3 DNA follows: TGCAGCGTTTGGGTTACAGGGGCGACCTATGGCTACACCTTC.

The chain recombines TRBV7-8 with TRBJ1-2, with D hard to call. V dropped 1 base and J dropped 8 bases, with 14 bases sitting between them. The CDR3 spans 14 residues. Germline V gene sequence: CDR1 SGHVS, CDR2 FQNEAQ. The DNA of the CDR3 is TGTGCCAGCAGCTTAGGGCCACAAAGCCTGGGCTACACCTTC. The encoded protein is CASSLGPQSLGYTF.